The 25 T cell receptor beta chains given below trace back to one sample, sequenced in a study of graft-versus-host responses after intestinal transplantation. Processing released intraepithelial and lamina propria lymphocytes from the graft tissue. TCRdb's copy holds only in-frame clones and misses some; the assay was immunoSEQ multiplex PCR. The sample has approximately 15,000 clones; around 64% are singletons. The input for sequencing was ileum tissue, taken 700 to 800 days after intestinal transplantation. These receptors came from a human patient who received an intestinal transplant, so some T cells may come from the graft donor.

V usage is TRBV29-1 and J usage is TRBJ2-3; D might be TRBD1 or TRBD2, each matching 7 bases. V was clipped by 7 bases and J by 3 bases, with 20 bases between them. The CDR3 sequence is 15 residues long. Germline V CDR1 and CDR2: SQVTM, ANQGSEA. The CDR3 nucleotides are TGCAGCGCCGATGTGGGAGGGGGCTCAACAGATACGCAGTATTTT. Encoded protein: CSADVGGGSTDTQYF.

The chain couples TRBV5-1 to TRBJ2-1, with 7 nucleotides matching TRBD1. The CDR3 has 13 amino acids. Germline CDR1 reads SGHRS; CDR2 reads YFSETQ. The V gene end was trimmed by 4 bases and the J gene end by 7 bases; junction bases not matched to a gene: 5. The CDR3 nucleotides read TGCGCCAGCAGCCCGGGACAGACAAATGAGCAGTTCTTC. It translates to CASSPGQTNEQFF.

This clone was seen once. This sequence joins TRBV20-1 and TRBJ1-2; D is possibly TRBD1 (5 bases). The germline V and J ends were trimmed by 6 bases and 8 bases, with 13 bases remaining between them. Looked up from germline, CDR1 is DFQATT and CDR2 is SNEGSKA (reference sequence). The CDR3 is made up of 11 amino acids. The CDR3 here is CSARTPGGYTF. For the CDR3, the DNA is TGCAGTGCCCGGACCCCAGGGGGCTACACCTTC.

The count of this clone is one. The chain's CDR3 is CASSLAVLYNEQFF. The CDR3 DNA reads as TGCGCCAGCAGCTTGGCGGTCCTGTACAATGAGCAGTTCTTC. The chain employs TRBV5-1 and TRBJ2-1; the D is unclear. The CDR3 runs 14 residues. V dropped 0 bases and J dropped 4 bases, with 8 bases sitting between them. Germline V gene sequence: CDR1 SGHRS, CDR2 YFSETQ.

This clone occurred once. The rearrangement links TRBV6-5 to TRBJ1-2; D uncertain. Per the germline V gene, CDR1 is MNHEY and CDR2 is SVGAGI. The CDR3 runs to 13 residues. The V and J ends lost 2 bases and 8 bases respectively, with 12 bases between them. Written as DNA, the CDR3 is TGTGCCAGCAGTTACCAATATAGTTTCGGCTACACCTTC. Its translation: CASSYQYSFGYTF.

The table lists this clone with a count of one. The V gene is TRBV5-1, the J gene TRBJ2-7; D is ambiguous. The CDR3 runs 14 residues. The germline V gene has CDR1 SGHRS and CDR2 YFSETQ. V dropped 4 bases and J dropped 2 bases, with 13 bases sitting between them. The CDR3 protein is CASSPRADTYEQYF. Here the CDR3 DNA reads TGCGCCAGCAGCCCCCGAGCAGACACCTACGAGCAGTACTTC.

V is TRBV10-2 and J is TRBJ2-7; D ambiguous. CDR3 length equals 12 residues. CDR1 and CDR2 from the germline V gene are WSHSY and SAAADI. V gave up 5 bases and J gave up 2 bases, with 7 bases separating them. CDR3 DNA sequence: TGCGCCAGCAGTTTAGGGACCTACGAGCAGTACTTC. Its translation: CASSLGTYEQYF.

This chain links TRBV6-1 with TRBJ2-5; unclear D gene. The DNA matches TRBJ2-7 better at its end, which makes the J call doubtful. Germline V gene sequence: CDR1 MNHNS, CDR2 SASEGT. The CDR3 spans 15 residues. The CDR3 loop is CASSEASFSSYEQYF. The DNA of the CDR3 is TGTGCCAGCAGTGAAGCGAGTTTCAGCTCCTACGAGCAGTACTTC.

This chain connects TRBV5-4 to TRBJ2-3; 7 bases are a match to TRBD2. Germline values: CDR1 SGHNT, CDR2 YYREEE (reference sequence). The CDR3 length is 14 residues. Trimming at V came to 4 bases and at J to 6 bases, leaving 8 bases not matched to a gene. As DNA, the CDR3 is TGTGCCAGCAGCACCCGGACTAGTACGGATACGCAGTATTTT. Translating gives CASSTRTSTDTQYF. Drawing the rest from reference TRBV5-4 and TRBJ2-3, the complete variable domain is ETGVTQSPTHLIKTRGQQVTLRCSSQSGHNTVSWYQQALGQGPQFIFQYYREEENGRGNFPPRFSGLQFPNYSSELNVNALELDDSALYLCASSTRTSTDTQYFGPGTRLTVL.

The rearrangement links TRBV30 to TRBJ2-2; TRBD2 aligns across 8 bases. Trimming cost V 1 base and J 7 bases; bases outside gene matches: 2. The CDR3 is 13 residues long. Germline V gene sequence: CDR1 GTSNPN, CDR2 SVGIG (reference sequence). The CDR3 here is CAWSAGGIGELFF. The CDR3 region has the DNA TGTGCCTGGAGTGCGGGAGGGATCGGGGAGCTGTTTTTT. The whole variable domain, remainder taken from reference TRBV30 and TRBJ2-2, is SQTIHQWPATLVQPVGSPLSLECTVEGTSNPNLYWYRQAAGRGLQLLFYSVGIGQISSEVPQNLSASRPQDRQFILSSKKLLLSDSGFYLCAWSAGGIGELFFGEGSRLTVL.

The chain couples TRBV2 to TRBJ2-5; possibly TRBD1 or TRBD2 for D (5 bases each). The better agreement between TRBJ2-7 and the DNA end casts doubt on the J call. The V gene's germline CDR1 is SNHLY and CDR2 FYNNEI. The CDR3 totals 14 residues. CDR3 region: CASRGRAGANEQYF. The CDR3 nucleotides read TGTGCCAGCAGGGGGCGGGCGGGCGCCAACGAGCAGTACTTC.

In its sample, this clone was seen a few times. V and J are TRBV30 and TRBJ1-1; D not certain. V gave up 3 bases and J gave up 0 bases, with 8 bases separating them. This CDR3 is 13 amino acids long. Germline CDR1 is GTSNPN and CDR2 is SVGIG (reference sequence). The CDR3: CAWSSTLNTEAFF. The CDR3 nucleotides are TGTGCCTGGAGCTCTACACTGAACACTGAAGCTTTCTTT.

This chain uses TRBV6-1 with TRBJ1-2; perhaps TRBD1 as D (6 bases). Trimming pared 7 bases from V and 8 bases from J, leaving 17 bases between. The germline gives CDR1 MNHNS, CDR2 SASEGT. This CDR3 is built from 13 residues. CDR3 DNA sequence: TGTGCCAGCATTGGACAGTTAAGTCTCGGCTACACCTTC. Its protein is CASIGQLSLGYTF.

V is TRBV28 and J is TRBJ2-1; no clear D. V lost 2 bases, J lost 4 bases, and 18 bases lay in between. The germline CDR1 and CDR2 sequences are MDHEN and SYDVKM. The length of the CDR3 is 17 residues. CDR3 in DNA: TGTGCCAGCAGTTTAGGATGGGAAGGCCTGATATACAATGAGCAGTTCTTC. It codes for CASSLGWEGLIYNEQFF.

V and J are TRBV9 and TRBJ2-7; D not resolved. CDR1 SGDLS and CDR2 YYNGEE come from the germline V gene. This CDR3 has 15 amino acids. V gave up 0 bases and J gave up 3 bases, with 13 bases separating them. The CDR3 DNA is TGTGCCAGCAGCGTAGCCCCTAGTACGGGCTACGAGCAGTACTTC. This translates into CASSVAPSTGYEQYF.

J is TRBJ1-1 and V is TRBV5-1; no definite D call. The V end lost 0 bases, the J end lost 5 bases, and 11 bases lay between the germline ends. This CDR3 region has 14 residues. Germline values: CDR1 SGHRS, CDR2 YFSETQ. CDR3 bases: TGCGCCAGCAGCTTGGACAGCCTTGGGACTGAAGCTTTCTTT. It codes for CASSLDSLGTEAFF.

This clone was picked up a small number of times. The J gene is TRBJ1-2, the V gene TRBV5-1, with 7 bases identical to TRBD1. Germline CDR1 is SGHRS and CDR2 is YFSETQ. The CDR3 is 17 amino acids. The ends lost 3 bases at V and 7 bases at J; junction bases unmatched: 18. In DNA form, the CDR3 reads TGCGCCAGCAGCTCCAACCCCCCACAGGGGAGGGGAAGTGGCTACACCTTC. Amino acids: CASSSNPPQGRGSGYTF.

The chain recombines TRBV30 with TRBJ1-3; perhaps TRBD1 as D (5 bases). V shed 2 bases and J shed 0 bases, with 14 bases lying between them. The CDR3 totals 16 residues. Germline-derived CDR1 and CDR2 are GTSNPN and SVGIG (reference sequence). The CDR3 region has the DNA TGTGCCTGGAGTAATCGTGTAGGGACCTCTGGAAACACCATATATTTT. Its translation: CAWSNRVGTSGNTIYF.

The chain links TRBV6-5 to TRBJ2-5, with TRBD2 as a possible D gene (6 bases). Germline V CDR1 and CDR2: MNHEY, SVGAGI. Trimming shortened V by 2 bases and J by 5 bases, and 9 bases separated the two germline ends. The CDR3 runs to 13 residues. For the CDR3, the DNA is TGTGCCAGCAGTTACGGGGAGGTGGAGACCCAGTACTTC. Its protein is CASSYGEVETQYF.

The chain joins TRBV9 to TRBJ2-6, with 8 bases identical to TRBD1. The V and J ends lost 5 bases and 2 bases, in that order; junction bases with no gene match: 3. Germline lookup yields CDR1 SGDLS and CDR2 YYNGEE. The CDR3 is made up of 15 amino acids. This CDR3 reads CASSQQGAGANVLTF. In nucleotides, the CDR3 is TGTGCCAGCAGTCAACAGGGGGCTGGGGCCAACGTCCTGACTTTC.

The chain carries TRBV28 and TRBJ2-2; 10 bases fit TRBD2. V dropped 2 bases and J dropped 7; count of bases not matched to a gene: 7. This CDR3 contains 16 residues. Germline V gene sequence: CDR1 MDHEN, CDR2 SYDVKM. For the CDR3, the DNA is TGTGCCAGCAGTTTACCTCTAGCGGGAGTAGTCGGGGAGCTGTTTTTT. This translates into CASSLPLAGVVGELFF.

This clone was picked up a small number of times. This chain connects TRBV11-3 to TRBJ1-2; D possibly corresponds to TRBD1 (5 bases). This CDR3 has 13 amino acids. In germline, CDR1 is SGHNT, CDR2 YENEEA. V lost 2 bases to trimming and J lost 2 bases, with 6 bases between them. CDR3: CASSLWGNYGYTF. The CDR3 bases are TGTGCCAGCAGCTTATGGGGGAACTATGGCTACACCTTC.

V gene TRBV2 combines with J gene TRBJ2-7; 7 bases map to TRBD1. This CDR3 is 15 amino acids long. The germline CDR1 and CDR2 sequences are SNHLY and FYNNEI. V was clipped by 6 bases and J by 4 bases; unmatched bases: 12. The CDR3 reads CASRAGTAFWYEQYF. DNA of the CDR3: TGTGCCAGCAGAGCTGGGACAGCCTTCTGGTACGAGCAGTACTTC.

This clone was observed a single time. The V call is TRBV2, the J call TRBJ2-7; TRBD1 agrees at 7 bases. J gave up 3 bases and V 4 bases, and 3 bases lay outside the gene matches. This CDR3 has 13 residues. Germline CDR1 reads SNHLY; CDR2 reads FYNNEI. The CDR3 sequence: CASSAGQLYEQYF. The CDR3 coding sequence is TGTGCCAGCAGTGCGGGACAGCTCTACGAGCAGTACTTC. Using reference TRBV2 and TRBJ2-7 for the parts outside the CDR3, the full variable domain is EPEVTQTPSHQVTQMGQEVILRCVPISNHLYFYWYRQILGQKVEFLVSFYNNEISEKSEIFDDQFSVERPDGSNFTLKIRSTKLEDSAMYFCASSAGQLYEQYFGPGTRLTVT.

The chain links TRBV6-6 to TRBJ1-1; no reliable D call. V lost 2 bases and J 0 bases, leaving 13 bases between the germline ends. This CDR3 has 16 amino acids. Germline lookup yields CDR1 MNHNY and CDR2 SVGAGI (reference sequence). CDR3 sequence (DNA): TGTGCCAGCAGTTACGCGGGTGCTCTAATGAACACTGAAGCTTTCTTT. As protein: CASSYAGALMNTEAFF.